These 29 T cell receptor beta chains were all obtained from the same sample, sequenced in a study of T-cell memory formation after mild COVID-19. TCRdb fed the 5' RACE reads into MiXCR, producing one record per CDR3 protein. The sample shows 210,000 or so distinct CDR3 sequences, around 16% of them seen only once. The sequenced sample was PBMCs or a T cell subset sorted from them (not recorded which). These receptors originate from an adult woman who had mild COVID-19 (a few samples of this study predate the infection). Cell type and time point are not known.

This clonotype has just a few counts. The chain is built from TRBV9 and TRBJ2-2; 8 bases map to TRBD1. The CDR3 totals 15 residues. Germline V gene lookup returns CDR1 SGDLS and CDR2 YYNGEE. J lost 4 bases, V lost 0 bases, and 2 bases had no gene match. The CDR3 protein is CASSVAQGGTGELFF. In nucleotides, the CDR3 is TGTGCCAGCAGCGTAGCACAGGGGGGCACCGGGGAGCTGTTTTTT.

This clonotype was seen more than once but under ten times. CDR3 residues: CASSLAGSNTGELFF. In DNA, the CDR3 is TGTGCCAGCAGCTTAGCGGGGTCGAACACCGGGGAGCTGTTTTTT. This chain links TRBV7-9 with TRBJ2-2; D not certain. Germline CDR1 and CDR2: SEHNR and FQNEAQ (reference sequence). V was pared by 0 bases and J by 0 bases, with 5 bases between. The CDR3 sequence is 15 residues long.

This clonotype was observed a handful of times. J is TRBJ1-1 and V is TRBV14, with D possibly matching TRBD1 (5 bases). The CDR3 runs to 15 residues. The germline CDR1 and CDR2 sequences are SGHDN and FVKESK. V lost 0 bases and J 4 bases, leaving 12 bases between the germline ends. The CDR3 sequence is CASSQDLGAITEAFF. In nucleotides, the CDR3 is TGTGCCAGCAGCCAAGATCTAGGGGCTATCACTGAAGCTTTCTTT.

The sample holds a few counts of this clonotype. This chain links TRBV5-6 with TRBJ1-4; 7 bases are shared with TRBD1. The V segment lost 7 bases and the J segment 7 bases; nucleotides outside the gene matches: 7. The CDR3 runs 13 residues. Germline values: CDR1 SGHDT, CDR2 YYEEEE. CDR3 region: CASGTAWSEKLFF. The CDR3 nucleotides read TGTGCCAGCGGGACAGCCTGGAGTGAAAAACTGTTTTTT.

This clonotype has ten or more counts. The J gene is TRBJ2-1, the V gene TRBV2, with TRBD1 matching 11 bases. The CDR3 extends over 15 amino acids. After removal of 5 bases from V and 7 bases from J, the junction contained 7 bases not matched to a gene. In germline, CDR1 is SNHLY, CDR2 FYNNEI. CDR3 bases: TGTGCCAGCAGTCGTGGACAGGGGGCCTTAAATGAGCAGTTCTTC. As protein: CASSRGQGALNEQFF.

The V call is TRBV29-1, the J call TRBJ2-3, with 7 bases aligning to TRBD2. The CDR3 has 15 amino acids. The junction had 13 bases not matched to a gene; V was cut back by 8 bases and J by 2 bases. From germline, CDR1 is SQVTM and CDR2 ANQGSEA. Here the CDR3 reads CSSKTTTSTTDTQYF. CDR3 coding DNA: TGCAGCTCCAAGACTACGACTAGCACCACAGATACGCAGTATTTT.

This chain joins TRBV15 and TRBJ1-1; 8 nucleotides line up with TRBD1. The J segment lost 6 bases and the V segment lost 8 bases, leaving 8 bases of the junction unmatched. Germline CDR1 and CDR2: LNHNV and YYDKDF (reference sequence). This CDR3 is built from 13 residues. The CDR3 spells CATHRQGIPEAFF. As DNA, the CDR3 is TGTGCCACCCATAGACAGGGGATTCCTGAAGCTTTCTTT.

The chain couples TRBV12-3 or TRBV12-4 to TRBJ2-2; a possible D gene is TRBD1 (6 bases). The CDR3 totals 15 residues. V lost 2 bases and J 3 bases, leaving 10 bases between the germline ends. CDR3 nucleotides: TGTGCCAGCAGTTTAAGACAGGCGGACACCGGGGAGCTGTTTTTT. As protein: CASSLRQADTGELFF.

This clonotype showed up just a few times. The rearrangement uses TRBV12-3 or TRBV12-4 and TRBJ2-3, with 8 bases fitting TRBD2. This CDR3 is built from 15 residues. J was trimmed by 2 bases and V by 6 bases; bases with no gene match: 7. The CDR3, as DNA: TGTGCCAGCAGACGAGCGGGGGAGAACACAGATACGCAGTATTTT. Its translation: CASRRAGENTDTQYF.

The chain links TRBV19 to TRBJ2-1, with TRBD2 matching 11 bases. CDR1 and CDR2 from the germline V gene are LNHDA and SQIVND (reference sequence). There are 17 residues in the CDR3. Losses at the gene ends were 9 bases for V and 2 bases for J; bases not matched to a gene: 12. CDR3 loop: CASKELAGAGPYNEQFF. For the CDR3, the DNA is TGTGCCAGCAAGGAACTAGCGGGAGCGGGACCCTACAATGAGCAGTTCTTC.

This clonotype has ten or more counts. DNA for the CDR3: TGCGCCAGCAGCCTCGGGACGGGCTCCTACAATGAGCAGTTCTTC. This sequence encodes CASSLGTGSYNEQFF. The chain uses TRBV5-1 and TRBJ2-1; D may match TRBD1 or TRBD2 (5 bases each). V was clipped by 4 bases and J by 0 bases, with 11 bases between them. CDR1 is SGHRS, CDR2 YFSETQ, per germline. The CDR3 contains 15 residues.

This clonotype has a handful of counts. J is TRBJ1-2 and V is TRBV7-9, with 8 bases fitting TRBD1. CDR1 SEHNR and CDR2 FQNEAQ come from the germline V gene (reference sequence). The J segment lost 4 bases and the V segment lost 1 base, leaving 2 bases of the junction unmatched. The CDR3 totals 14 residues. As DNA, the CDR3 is TGTGCCAGCAGCTTAGGAGGGACAGGCTATGGCTACACCTTC. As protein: CASSLGGTGYGYTF.

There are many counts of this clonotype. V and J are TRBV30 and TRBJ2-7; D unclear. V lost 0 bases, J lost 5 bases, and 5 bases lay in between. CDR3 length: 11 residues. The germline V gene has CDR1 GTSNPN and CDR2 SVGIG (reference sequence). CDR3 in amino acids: CAWSVLHEQYF. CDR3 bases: TGTGCCTGGAGTGTACTCCACGAGCAGTACTTC.

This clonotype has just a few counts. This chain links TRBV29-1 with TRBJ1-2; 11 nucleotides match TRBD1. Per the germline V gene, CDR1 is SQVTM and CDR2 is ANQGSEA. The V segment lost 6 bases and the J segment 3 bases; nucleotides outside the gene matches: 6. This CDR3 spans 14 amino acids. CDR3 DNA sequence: TGCAGCGTGGTCGGGACAGGGGGGGACTATGGCTACACCTTC. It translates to CSVVGTGGDYGYTF.

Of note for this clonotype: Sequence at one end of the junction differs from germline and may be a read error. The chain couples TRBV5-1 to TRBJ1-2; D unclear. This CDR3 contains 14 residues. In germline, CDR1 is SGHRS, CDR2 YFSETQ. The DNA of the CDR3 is TGCGCCAGCAGCTTGGGGGCGGCCTTTCACCCTTTTTACTTC. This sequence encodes CASSLGAAFHPFYF.

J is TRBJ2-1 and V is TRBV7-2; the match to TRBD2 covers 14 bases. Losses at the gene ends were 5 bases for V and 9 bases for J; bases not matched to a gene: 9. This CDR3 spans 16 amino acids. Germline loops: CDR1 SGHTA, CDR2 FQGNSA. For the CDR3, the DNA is TGTGCCAGCAGCAATTTCGGGACTAGCGGGAGCTCTGAGCAGTTCTTC. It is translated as CASSNFGTSGSSEQFF.

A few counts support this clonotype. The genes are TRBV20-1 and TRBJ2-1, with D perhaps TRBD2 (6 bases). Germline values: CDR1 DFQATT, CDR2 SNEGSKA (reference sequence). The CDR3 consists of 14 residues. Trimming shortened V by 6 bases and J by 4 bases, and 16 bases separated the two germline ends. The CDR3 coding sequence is TGCAGTGCAAAGCACTACCGGGGGTACAATGAGCAGTTCTTC. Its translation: CSAKHYRGYNEQFF.

The CDR3 loop is CASSQKSYEQFF. In DNA, the CDR3 is TGCGCCAGCAGCCAGAAGAGTTATGAGCAGTTCTTC. The rearrangement links TRBV4-1 to TRBJ2-1, with D unclear. Between the trimmed V and J ends, which lost 3 bases and 8 bases, there was a span of 8 bases. The CDR3 consists of 12 residues. The germline V gene has CDR1 MGHRA and CDR2 YSYEKL.

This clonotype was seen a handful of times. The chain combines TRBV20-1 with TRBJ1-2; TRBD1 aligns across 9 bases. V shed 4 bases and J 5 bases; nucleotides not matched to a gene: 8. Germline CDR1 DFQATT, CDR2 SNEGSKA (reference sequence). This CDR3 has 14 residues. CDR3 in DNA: TGCAGTGCTACCCCGGGACAGGGACATTATGGCTACACCTTC. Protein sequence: CSATPGQGHYGYTF.

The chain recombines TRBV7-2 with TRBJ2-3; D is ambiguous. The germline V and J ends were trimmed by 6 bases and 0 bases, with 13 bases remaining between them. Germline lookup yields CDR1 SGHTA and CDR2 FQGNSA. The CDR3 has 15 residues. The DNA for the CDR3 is TGTGCCAGCAGGCCAGCGCTACCTAGCACAGATACGCAGTATTTT. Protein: CASRPALPSTDTQYF.

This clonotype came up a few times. The CDR3 region has the DNA TGCAGTGCTAGAGGTCCCCCTCTTAGGGGCGGGAGGATTCCGGATACGCAGTATTTT. As protein: CSARGPPLRGGRIPDTQYF. The J gene is TRBJ2-3, the V gene TRBV20-1; 8 nucleotides match TRBD2. CDR3 length equals 19 residues. Germline V gene data show CDR1 as DFQATT and CDR2 as SNEGSKA (reference sequence). The V gene end was trimmed by 1 base and the J gene end by 6 bases; junction bases not matched to a gene: 21.

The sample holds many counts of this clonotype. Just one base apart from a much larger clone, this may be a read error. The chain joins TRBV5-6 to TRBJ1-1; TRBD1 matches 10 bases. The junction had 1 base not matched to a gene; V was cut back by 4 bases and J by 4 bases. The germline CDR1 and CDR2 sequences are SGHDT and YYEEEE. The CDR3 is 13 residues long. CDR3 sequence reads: CASSRTGGTEAFF. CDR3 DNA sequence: TGTGCCAGCAGCCGGACAGGGGGCACTGAAGCTTTCTTT.

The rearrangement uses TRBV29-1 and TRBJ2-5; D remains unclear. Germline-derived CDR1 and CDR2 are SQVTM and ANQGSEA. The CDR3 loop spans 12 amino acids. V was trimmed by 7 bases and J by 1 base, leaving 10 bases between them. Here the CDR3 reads CSASISQETQYF. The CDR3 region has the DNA TGCAGCGCAAGTATCAGCCAAGAGACCCAGTACTTC.

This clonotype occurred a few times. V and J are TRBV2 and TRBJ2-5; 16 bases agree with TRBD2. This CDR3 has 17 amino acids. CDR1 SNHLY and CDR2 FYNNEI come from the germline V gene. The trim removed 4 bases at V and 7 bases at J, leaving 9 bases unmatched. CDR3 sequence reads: CASSGGLAGGKMWTQYF. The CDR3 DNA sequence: TGTGCCAGCAGTGGGGGACTAGCGGGGGGGAAGATGTGGACCCAGTACTTC.

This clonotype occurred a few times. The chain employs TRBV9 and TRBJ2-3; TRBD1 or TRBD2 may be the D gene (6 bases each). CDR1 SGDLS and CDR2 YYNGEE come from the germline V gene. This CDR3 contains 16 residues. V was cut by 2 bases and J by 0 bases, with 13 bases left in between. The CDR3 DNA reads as TGTGCCAGCAGCGTGCGCCAGGGGACTAGCACAGATACGCAGTATTTT. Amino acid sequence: CASSVRQGTSTDTQYF.

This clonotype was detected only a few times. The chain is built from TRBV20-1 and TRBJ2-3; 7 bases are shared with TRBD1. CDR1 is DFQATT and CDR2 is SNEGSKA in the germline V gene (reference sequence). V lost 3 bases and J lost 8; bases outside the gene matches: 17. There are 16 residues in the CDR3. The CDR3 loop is CSASLLMDRQESTQYF. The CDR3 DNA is TGCAGTGCTAGCCTCCTAATGGACAGGCAAGAGAGTACGCAGTATTTT.

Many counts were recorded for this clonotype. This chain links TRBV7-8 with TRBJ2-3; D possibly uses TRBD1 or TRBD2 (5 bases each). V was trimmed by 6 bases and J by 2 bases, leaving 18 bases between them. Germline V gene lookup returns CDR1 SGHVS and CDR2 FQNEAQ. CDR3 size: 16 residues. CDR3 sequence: CASRGRDDGTTDTQYF. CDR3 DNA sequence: TGTGCCAGCAGGGGACGGGATGACGGGACCACAGATACGCAGTATTTT.

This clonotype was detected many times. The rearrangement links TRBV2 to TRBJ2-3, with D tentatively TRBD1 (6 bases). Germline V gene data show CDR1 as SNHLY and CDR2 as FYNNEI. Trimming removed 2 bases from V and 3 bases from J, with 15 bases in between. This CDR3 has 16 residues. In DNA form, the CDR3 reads TGTGCCAGCAGTGAAACAGGGAACATCGGGACAGATACGCAGTATTTT. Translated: CASSETGNIGTDTQYF.

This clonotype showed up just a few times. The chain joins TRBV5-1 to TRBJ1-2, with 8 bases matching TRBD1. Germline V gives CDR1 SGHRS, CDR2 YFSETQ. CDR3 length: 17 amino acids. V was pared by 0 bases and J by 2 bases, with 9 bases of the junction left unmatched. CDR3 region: CASSLERPGGQNYGYTF. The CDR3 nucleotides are TGCGCCAGCAGCTTGGAACGGCCAGGGGGCCAGAACTATGGCTACACCTTC.